This T cell receptor (beta chain) was profiled in a study of CD8 T cells in Susac syndrome. Healthy donors, matched for age and sex, constituted the control group. It was with random hexamers that 0.5 to 1 ug RNA was reverse transcribed. Each CDR3 protein gets one entry after TCRdb re-called the immunoSEQ multiplex PCR reads with MiXCR. Of fewer than 250,000 distinct CDR3 sequences listed, under 95% were seen once; the top ten hold 0.1%. Germline CDR1 reads LNHDA; CDR2 reads SQIVND (reference sequence). V was cut by 1 base and J by 2 bases, with 9 bases left in between. There are 15 residues in the CDR3.

Material for sequencing was CD4+ T cells from PBMCs. The V call is TRBV19, the J call TRBJ1-5; D ambiguous. This clonotype was obtained from a human donor in good health. CDR3 DNA: TGTGCCAGTAGTATAGTCAGGTTGGGCAATCAGCCCCAGCATTTT. Amino acids: CASSIVRLGNQPQHF.